Presented here are 8 T cell receptor beta chains from one specimen sequenced in a study of cytomegalovirus exposure and HLA in healthy donors. It was with 60 Vbeta and 13 Jbeta primers that the PCR ran. Sequencing used immunoSEQ multiplex PCR; TCRdb keeps in-frame clones, though not all of them. This sample has approximately 100,000 clones; 70% to 80% occur once, and the top ten carry approximately 2%. The specimen sequenced was PBMCs. The origin of the receptors is a human donor in good health.

The chain employs TRBV7-9 and TRBJ1-2; TRBD1 agrees at 7 bases. After removal of 2 bases from V and 5 bases from J, the junction contained 5 bases not matched to a gene. Germline CDR1 SEHNR, CDR2 FQNEAQ (reference sequence). The CDR3 loop spans 14 amino acids. The CDR3 sequence: CASSLRQGSYGYTF. Here the CDR3 DNA reads TGTGCCAGCAGCTTAAGACAGGGTAGTTATGGCTACACCTTC. The full variable domain, completed using reference TRBV7-9 and TRBJ1-2, is DTGVSQNPRHKITKRGQNVTFRCDPISEHNRLYWYRQTLGQGPEFLTYFQNEAQLEKSRLLSDRFSAERPKGSFSTLEIQRTEQGDSAMYLCASSLRQGSYGYTFGSGTRLTVV.

J is TRBJ2-1 and V is TRBV5-1, with 7 nucleotides matching TRBD2. Per the germline V gene, CDR1 is SGHRS and CDR2 is YFSETQ. The CDR3 has 16 amino acids. Trimming removed 3 bases from V and 5 bases from J; junction bases left unmatched: 11. Here the CDR3 DNA reads TGCGCCAGCAGCTCGGGATGGACGGGAGGAAACAATGAGCAGTTCTTC. Encoded protein: CASSSGWTGGNNEQFF.

This sequence joins TRBV4-2 and TRBJ2-7; D is possibly TRBD2 (5 bases). The CDR3 is 15 residues long. Germline V gene lookup returns CDR1 LGHNA and CDR2 YNFKEQ. V dropped 0 bases and J dropped 5 bases, with 14 bases sitting between them. CDR3 in amino acids: CASSQEIGSVHEQYF. CDR3 nucleotide sequence: TGTGCCAGCAGCCAAGAAATAGGGAGCGTCCACGAGCAGTACTTC.

The chain employs TRBV30 and TRBJ1-6; D possibly corresponds to TRBD1 (5 bases). The V and J ends lost 4 bases and 0 bases respectively, with 13 bases between them. This CDR3 spans 16 amino acids. The V gene's germline CDR1 is GTSNPN and CDR2 SVGIG (reference sequence). The chain's CDR3 is CAWKGGQASYNSPLHF. The CDR3 coding sequence is TGTGCCTGGAAGGGAGGACAAGCCTCCTATAATTCACCCCTCCACTTT. Together with reference TRBV30 and TRBJ1-6, the CDR3 gives the full variable domain: SQTIHQWPATLVQPVGSPLSLECTVEGTSNPNLYWYRQAAGRGLQLLFYSVGIGQISSEVPQNLSASRPQDRQFILSSKKLLLSDSGFYLCAWKGGQASYNSPLHFGNGTRLTVT.

The chain uses TRBV7-9 and TRBJ2-7, with 8 positions matching TRBD1. The CDR3 consists of 12 residues. The ends lost 4 bases at V and 6 bases at J; junction bases unmatched: 2. CDR1 SEHNR and CDR2 FQNEAQ come from the germline V gene (reference sequence). The CDR3 region is CASSWTGTEQYF. CDR3 DNA sequence: TGTGCCAGCAGCTGGACAGGGACCGAGCAGTACTTC.

The chain carries TRBV5-1 and TRBJ2-4; D remains unclear. V shed 1 base and J shed 0 bases, with 14 bases lying between them. Per germline, CDR1 SGHRS and CDR2 YFSETQ. This CDR3 contains 17 residues. CDR3 sequence: CASSLSGFEIAKNIQYF. CDR3 bases: TGCGCCAGCAGCTTGTCGGGTTTCGAGATAGCCAAAAACATTCAGTACTTC.

V usage is TRBV19 and J usage is TRBJ1-2; 11 bases map to TRBD1. Losses at the gene ends were 6 bases for V and 4 bases for J; bases not matched to a gene: 7. This CDR3 is built from 15 residues. Germline V gives CDR1 LNHDA, CDR2 SQIVND (reference sequence). The CDR3 region has the DNA TGTGCCAGTAGGCCCGGGGACAGGGGGACCTATGGCTACACCTTC. Translating gives CASRPGDRGTYGYTF. Supplemented by reference TRBV19 and TRBJ1-2, the full variable domain reads DGGITQSPKYLFRKEGQNVTLSCEQNLNHDAMYWYRQDPGQGLRLIYYSQIVNDFQKGDIAEGYSVSREKKESFPLTVTSAQKNPTAFYLCASRPGDRGTYGYTFGSGTRLTVV.

V usage is TRBV4-3 and J usage is TRBJ2-7; TRBD2 aligns across 11 bases. The V segment lost 3 bases and the J segment 3 bases; nucleotides outside the gene matches: 4. This CDR3 is 15 amino acids long. CDR1 and CDR2 (germline): LGHNA, YSLEER. CDR3 sequence reads: CASSQGTSGGYEQYF. In nucleotides, the CDR3 is TGCGCCAGCAGCCAGGGAACTAGCGGGGGCTACGAGCAGTACTTC.